The present T cell receptor beta chain was sequenced within a study of T cells in Graves' hyperthyroidism and ophthalmopathy. Amplified regions were TCR beta CDR3 sequences from RNA transcripts. TCR CDR3 underwent first-round RT-PCR with the HTBI primer set. TCRdb re-called the multiplex PCR reads through MiXCR, storing one row per CDR3 protein. The sample shows around 420,000 distinct CDR3 sequences, approximately 13% of them seen only once. The V end was cut by 2 bases, the J end by 1 base, with 11 bases between. The CDR3 spans 14 residues. Germline V gene sequence: CDR1 GTSNPN, CDR2 SVGIG (reference sequence). Study-level results: Stable hyperthyroidism was separated from ophthalmopathy by a model based on 13 V-J features.

Of note for this clonotype: Its target is not known.

The receptor comes from a woman in her late teens or twenties with Graves' hyperthyroidism. The sample consisted of blood. The chain links TRBV30 to TRBJ1-1; D unresolved. The CDR3 region is CAWSLGFENTEAFF. The CDR3 DNA reads as TGTGCCTGGAGTCTCGGCTTCGAGAACACTGAAGCTTTCTTT.